The sample holds many counts of the clone carrying this T cell receptor beta chain. The CDR3 runs to 14 residues. The V and J ends lost 7 bases and 10 bases, in that order; junction bases with no gene match: 9. The data were obtained in a study of Graves' ophthalmopathy and Graves' hyperthyroidism. Amplification from RNA transcripts yielded the TCR beta CDR3 regions. HTBI-primed RT-PCR formed the first round, and a multiplex PCR formed the second. TCRdb re-analysed the multiplex PCR reads in MiXCR, keeping a single row per CDR3 protein. The sample consists of roughly 500,000 distinct CDR3 sequences, about 15% of them appearing once.

Material for sequencing was blood. The clonotype was recovered from a woman aged 25 to 39 with Graves' ophthalmopathy. This rearrangement joins TRBV12-3 or TRBV12-4 to TRBJ1-6, with 8 bases lining up with TRBD1. CDR3 DNA sequence: TGTGCCAGCACCGTGGACAGGGACGGATCACCCCTCCACTTT. Encoded protein: CASTVDRDGSPLHF.